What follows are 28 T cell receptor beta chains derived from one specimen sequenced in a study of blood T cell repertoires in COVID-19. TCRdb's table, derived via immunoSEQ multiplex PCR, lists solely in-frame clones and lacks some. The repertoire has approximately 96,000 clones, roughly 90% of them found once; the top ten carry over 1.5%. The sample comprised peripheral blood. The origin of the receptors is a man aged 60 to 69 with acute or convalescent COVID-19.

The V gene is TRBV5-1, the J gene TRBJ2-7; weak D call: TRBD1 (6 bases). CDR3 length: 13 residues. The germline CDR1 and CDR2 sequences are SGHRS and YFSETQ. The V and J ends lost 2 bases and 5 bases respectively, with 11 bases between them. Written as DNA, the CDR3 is TGCGCCAGCAGCTTCTCAGGGGAACACGAGCAGTACTTC. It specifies CASSFSGEHEQYF.

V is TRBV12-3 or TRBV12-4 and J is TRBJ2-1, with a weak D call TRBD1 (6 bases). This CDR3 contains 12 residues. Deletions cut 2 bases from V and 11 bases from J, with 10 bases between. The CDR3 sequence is CASSLLQGKQFF. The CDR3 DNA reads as TGTGCCAGCAGTTTACTTCAGGGGAAGCAGTTCTTC.

The CDR3 reads CASKAGTFDSNQPQHF. The CDR3 DNA reads TGTGCCAGTAAAGCCGGGACATTCGATAGCAATCAGCCCCAGCATTTT. The chain carries TRBV19 and TRBJ1-5; tentative D call: TRBD1 (6 bases). Trimming shortened V by 7 bases and J by 0 bases, and 16 bases separated the two germline ends. Germline V gene lookup returns CDR1 LNHDA and CDR2 SQIVND (reference sequence). There are 16 residues in the CDR3.

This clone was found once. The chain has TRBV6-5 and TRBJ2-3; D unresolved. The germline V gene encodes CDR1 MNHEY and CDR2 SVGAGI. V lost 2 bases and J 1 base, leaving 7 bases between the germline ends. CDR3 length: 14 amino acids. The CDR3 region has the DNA TGTGCCAGCAGTTACGTCCGGGGCACAGATACGCAGTATTTT. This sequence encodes CASSYVRGTDTQYF.

The CDR3 here is CASSPTGDSYEQYF. In DNA form, the CDR3 reads TGTGCCAGCAGCCCGACAGGAGATTCCTACGAGCAGTACTTC. The V and J genes are TRBV6-5 and TRBJ2-7, with D perhaps matching TRBD1 (6 bases). Germline CDR1 reads MNHEY; CDR2 reads SVGAGI. The CDR3 is 14 residues long. V was cut by 6 bases and J by 1 base, with 13 bases left in between.

This CDR3 is CASSQDSSDTQYF. CDR3 in DNA: TGTGCCAGCAGCCAAGACTCTTCGGATACGCAGTATTTT. This chain uses TRBV3-1 (or the pseudogene TRBV3-2) with TRBJ2-3; unclear D gene. The germline gives CDR1 LGHDT, CDR2 YNNKEL (reference sequence). CDR3 length equals 13 residues. The V gene lost 0 bases and the J gene lost 6 bases, with 7 bases spanning the gap.

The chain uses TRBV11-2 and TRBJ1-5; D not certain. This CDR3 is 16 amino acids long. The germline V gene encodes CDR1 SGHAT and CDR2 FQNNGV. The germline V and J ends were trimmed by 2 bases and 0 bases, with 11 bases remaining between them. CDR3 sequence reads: CASSLTYGDSNQPQHF. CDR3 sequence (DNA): TGTGCCAGCAGCTTAACCTACGGAGATAGCAATCAGCCCCAGCATTTT. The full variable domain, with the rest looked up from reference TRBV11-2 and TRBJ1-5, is EAGVAQSPRYKIIEKRQSVAFWCNPISGHATLYWYQQILGQGPKLLIQFQNNGVVDDSQLPKDRFSAERLKGVDSTLKIQPAKLEDSAVYLCASSLTYGDSNQPQHFGDGTRLSIL.

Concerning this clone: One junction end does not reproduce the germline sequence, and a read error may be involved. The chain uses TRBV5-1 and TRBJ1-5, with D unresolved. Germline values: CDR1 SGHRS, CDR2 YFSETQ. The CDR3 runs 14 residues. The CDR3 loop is CASSLDDSDQPQHF. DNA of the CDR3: TGCGCCAGCAGCTTGGATGATAGCGATCAGCCCCAGCATTTT.

The CDR3 is CASTLDFYEQYF. CDR3 DNA sequence: TGTGCCAGCACTTTGGACTTCTACGAGCAGTACTTC. This chain uses TRBV6-5 with TRBJ2-7, with D possibly TRBD2 on 5 matching bases. Looked up from germline, CDR1 is MNHEY and CDR2 is SVGAGI. V lost 7 bases, J lost 3 bases, and 10 bases lay in between. CDR3 length: 12 amino acids.

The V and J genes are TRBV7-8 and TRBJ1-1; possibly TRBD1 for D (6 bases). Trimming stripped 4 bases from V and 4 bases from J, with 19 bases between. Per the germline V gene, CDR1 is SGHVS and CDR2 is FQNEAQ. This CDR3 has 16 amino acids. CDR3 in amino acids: CASSSAYRAESTEAFF. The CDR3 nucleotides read TGTGCCAGCAGCTCCGCATACAGGGCCGAGAGCACTGAAGCTTTCTTT.

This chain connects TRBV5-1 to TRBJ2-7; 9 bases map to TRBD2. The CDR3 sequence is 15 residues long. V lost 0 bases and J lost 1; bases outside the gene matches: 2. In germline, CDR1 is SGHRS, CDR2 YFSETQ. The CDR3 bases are TGCGCCAGCAGCTTGGAGAGCGGGAGGTCCTACGAGCAGTACTTC. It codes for CASSLESGRSYEQYF.

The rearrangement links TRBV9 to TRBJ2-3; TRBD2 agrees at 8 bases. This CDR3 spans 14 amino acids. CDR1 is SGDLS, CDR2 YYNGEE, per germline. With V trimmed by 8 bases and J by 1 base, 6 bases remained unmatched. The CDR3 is CASDSGTGTDTQYF. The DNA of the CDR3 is TGTGCCAGTGATAGCGGGACCGGCACAGATACGCAGTATTTT. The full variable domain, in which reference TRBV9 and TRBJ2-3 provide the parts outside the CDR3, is DSGVTQTPKHLITATGQRVTLRCSPRSGDLSVYWYQQSLDQGLQFLIQYYNGEERAKGNILERFSAQQFPDLHSELNLSSLELGDSALYFCASDSGTGTDTQYFGPGTRLTVL.

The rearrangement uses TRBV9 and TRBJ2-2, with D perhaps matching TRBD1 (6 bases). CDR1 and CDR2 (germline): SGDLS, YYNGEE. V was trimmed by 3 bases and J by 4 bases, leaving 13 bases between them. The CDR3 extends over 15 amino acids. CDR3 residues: CASSATDRFTGELFF. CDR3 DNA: TGTGCCAGCAGCGCCACGGACAGATTCACCGGGGAGCTGTTTTTT.

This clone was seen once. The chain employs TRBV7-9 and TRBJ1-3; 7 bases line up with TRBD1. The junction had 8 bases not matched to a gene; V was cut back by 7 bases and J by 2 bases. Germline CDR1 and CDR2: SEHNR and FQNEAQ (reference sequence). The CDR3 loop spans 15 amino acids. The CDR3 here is CASNPTGAAGNTIYF. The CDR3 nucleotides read TGTGCCAGCAATCCTACAGGGGCTGCTGGAAACACCATATATTTT.

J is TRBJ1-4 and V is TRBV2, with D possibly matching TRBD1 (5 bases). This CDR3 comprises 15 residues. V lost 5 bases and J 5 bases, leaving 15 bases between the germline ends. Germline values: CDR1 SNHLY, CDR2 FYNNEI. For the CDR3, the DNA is TGTGCCAGCAGTCGGCGACAGCAATCGAATGAAAAACTGTTTTTT. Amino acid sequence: CASSRRQQSNEKLFF.

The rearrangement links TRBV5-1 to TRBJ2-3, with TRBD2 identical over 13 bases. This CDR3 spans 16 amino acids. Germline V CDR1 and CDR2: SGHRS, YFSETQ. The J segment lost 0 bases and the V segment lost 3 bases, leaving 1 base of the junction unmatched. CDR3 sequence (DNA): TGCGCCAGCAGCTCGGGACTAGCGGGGAGCACAGATACGCAGTATTTT. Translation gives CASSSGLAGSTDTQYF.

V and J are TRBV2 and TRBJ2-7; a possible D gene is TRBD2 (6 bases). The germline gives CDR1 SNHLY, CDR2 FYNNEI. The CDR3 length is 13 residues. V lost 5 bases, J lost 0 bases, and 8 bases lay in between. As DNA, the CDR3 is TGTGCCAGCAGTCGGGGGAGCTCCTACGAGCAGTACTTC. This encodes CASSRGSSYEQYF.

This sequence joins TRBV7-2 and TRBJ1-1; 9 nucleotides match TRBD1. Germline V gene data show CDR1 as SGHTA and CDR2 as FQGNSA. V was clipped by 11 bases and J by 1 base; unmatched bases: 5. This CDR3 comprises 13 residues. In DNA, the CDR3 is TGTGCCGGGGGACAGGGAAGGAACACTGAAGCTTTCTTT. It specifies CAGGQGRNTEAFF. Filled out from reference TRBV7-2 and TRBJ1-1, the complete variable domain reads GAGVSQSPSNKVTEKGKDVELRCDPISGHTALYWYRQSLGQGLEFLIYFQGNSAPDKSGLPSDRFSAERTGGSVSTLTIQRTQQEDSAVYLCAGGQGRNTEAFFGQGTRLTVV.

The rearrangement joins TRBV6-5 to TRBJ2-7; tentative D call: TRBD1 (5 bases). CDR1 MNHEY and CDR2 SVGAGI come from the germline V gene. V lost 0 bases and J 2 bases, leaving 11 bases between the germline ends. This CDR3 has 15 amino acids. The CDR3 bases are TGTGCCAGCAGTTACTCTCCCGACAGCACCTACGAGCAGTACTTC. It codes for CASSYSPDSTYEQYF.

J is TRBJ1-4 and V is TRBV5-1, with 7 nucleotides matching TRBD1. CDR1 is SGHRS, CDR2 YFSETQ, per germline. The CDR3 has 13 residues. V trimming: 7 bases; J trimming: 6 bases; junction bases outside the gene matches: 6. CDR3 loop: CASGDRVDEKLFF. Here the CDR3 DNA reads TGCGCCAGCGGAGACAGGGTGGATGAAAAACTGTTTTTT.

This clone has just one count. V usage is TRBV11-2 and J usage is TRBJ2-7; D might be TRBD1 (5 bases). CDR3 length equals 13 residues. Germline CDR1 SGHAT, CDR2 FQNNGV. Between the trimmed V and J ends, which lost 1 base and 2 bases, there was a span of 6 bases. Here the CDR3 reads CASSLGRAYEQYF. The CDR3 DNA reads TGTGCCAGCAGCTTAGGCAGGGCCTACGAGCAGTACTTC.

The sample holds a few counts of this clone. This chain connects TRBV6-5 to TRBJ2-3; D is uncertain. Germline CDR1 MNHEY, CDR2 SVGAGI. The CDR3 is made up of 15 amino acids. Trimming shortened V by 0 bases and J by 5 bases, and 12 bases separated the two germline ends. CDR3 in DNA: TGTGCCAGCAGTTACTCGTCTTCCGGCGGAGATACGCAGTATTTT. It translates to CASSYSSSGGDTQYF.

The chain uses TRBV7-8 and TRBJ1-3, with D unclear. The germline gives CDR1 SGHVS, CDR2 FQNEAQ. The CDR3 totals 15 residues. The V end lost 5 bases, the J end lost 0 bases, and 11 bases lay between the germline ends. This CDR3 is CASSRWTSSGNTIYF. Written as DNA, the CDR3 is TGTGCCAGCAGCCGCTGGACTAGCTCTGGAAACACCATATATTTT.

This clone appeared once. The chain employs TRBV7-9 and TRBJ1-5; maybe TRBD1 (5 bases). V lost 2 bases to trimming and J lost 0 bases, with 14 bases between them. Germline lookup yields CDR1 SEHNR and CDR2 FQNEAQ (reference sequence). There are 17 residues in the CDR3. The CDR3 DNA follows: TGTGCCAGCAGCTTATCAGGGAAGCTCGATAGCAATCAGCCCCAGCATTTT. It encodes CASSLSGKLDSNQPQHF.

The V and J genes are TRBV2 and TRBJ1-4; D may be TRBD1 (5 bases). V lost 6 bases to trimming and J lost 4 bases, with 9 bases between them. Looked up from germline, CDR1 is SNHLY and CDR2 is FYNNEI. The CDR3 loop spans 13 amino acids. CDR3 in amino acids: CASRGLGNEKLFF. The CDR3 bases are TGTGCCAGCAGGGGGCTGGGTAATGAAAAACTGTTTTTT.

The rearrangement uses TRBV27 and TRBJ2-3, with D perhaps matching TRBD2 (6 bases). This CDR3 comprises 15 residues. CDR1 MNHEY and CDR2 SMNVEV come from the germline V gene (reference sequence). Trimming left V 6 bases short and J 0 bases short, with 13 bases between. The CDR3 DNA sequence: TGTGCCAGCAGAATTTTAGCGGATAGCACAGATACGCAGTATTTT. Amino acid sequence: CASRILADSTDTQYF.

The CDR3 bases are TGCGCCAGCAGCTTGAGACAGGGGGACACCGGGGAGCTGTTTTTT. Protein sequence: CASSLRQGDTGELFF. The rearrangement joins TRBV5-1 to TRBJ2-2; TRBD1 matches 9 bases. CDR3 size: 15 residues. Germline values: CDR1 SGHRS, CDR2 YFSETQ. The junction had 1 base not matched to a gene; V was cut back by 1 base and J by 3 bases.

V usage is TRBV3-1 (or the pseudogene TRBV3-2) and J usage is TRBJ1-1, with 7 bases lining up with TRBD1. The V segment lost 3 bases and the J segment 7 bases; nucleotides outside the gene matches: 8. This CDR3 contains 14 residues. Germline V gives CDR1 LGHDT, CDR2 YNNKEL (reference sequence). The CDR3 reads CASSHWTGSFEAFF. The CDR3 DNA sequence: TGTGCCAGCAGCCATTGGACAGGCTCATTTGAAGCTTTCTTT.